Presented here are 11 T cell receptor beta chains from one specimen sequenced in a study of blood T cell repertoires in COVID-19. Method: immunoSEQ multiplex PCR; TCRdb's copy keeps in-frame clones and lacks some. The sample gives some 700,000 clones, 75% to 90% of which show up once; under 0.3% is in the top ten. Sequenced: peripheral blood. The receptors stem from a woman aged 18-29 years with acute or convalescent COVID-19.

In the case of this clone: The sample holds other DNA sequences that translate to the same CDR3. The gene calls are TRBV12-3 or TRBV12-4 and TRBJ1-2; possible D gene TRBD1, 6 bases. Deletions cut 2 bases from V and 6 bases from J, with 10 bases between. CDR3 size: 13 residues. The DNA for the CDR3 is TGTGCCAGCAGTTTACGGCAGGGGAATGGCTACACCTTC. Its translation is CASSLRQGNGYTF.

The chain recombines TRBV5-4 with TRBJ1-6; 9 nucleotides align to TRBD1. The CDR3 covers 18 residues. Germline-derived CDR1 and CDR2 are SGHNT and YYREEE (reference sequence). V lost 0 bases and J lost 7; bases outside the gene matches: 11. The CDR3 region is CASSLALGQGTFNSPLHF. In DNA form, the CDR3 reads TGTGCCAGCAGCTTGGCCTTGGGACAGGGAACTTTCAATTCACCCCTCCACTTT.

V gene TRBV29-1 combines with J gene TRBJ2-3; D is unresolved. The CDR3 contains 12 residues. Trimming took off 7 bases at V and 4 bases at J, with 12 bases between the two ends. Germline lookup yields CDR1 SQVTM and CDR2 ANQGSEA. For the CDR3, the DNA is TGCAGCGCGACGCGGCCCCCAGATACGCAGTATTTT. Encoded protein: CSATRPPDTQYF.

The chain combines TRBV3-1 (or the pseudogene TRBV3-2) with TRBJ1-1, with 7 bases matching TRBD1. V shed 10 bases, J shed 4 bases, and the junction held 6 bases outside the gene matches. The length of the CDR3 is 12 residues. Germline lookup yields CDR1 LGHDT and CDR2 YNNKEL (reference sequence). In nucleotides, the CDR3 is TGTGCCACTACAGGGGTGGGCACTGAAGCTTTCTTT. This codes for CATTGVGTEAFF.

The chain is built from TRBV3-1 (or the pseudogene TRBV3-2) and TRBJ1-2; TRBD1 agrees at 10 bases. There are 15 residues in the CDR3. V was clipped by 1 base and J by 11 bases; unmatched bases: 10. Germline-derived CDR1 and CDR2 are LGHDT and YNNKEL (reference sequence). Written as DNA, the CDR3 is TGTGCCAGCAGCCAAGCTCCCGGGACAGGGGAGGTATACACCTTC. Translating gives CASSQAPGTGEVYTF.

This clone was picked up one time. The chain recombines TRBV4-2 with TRBJ2-4; no firm D call. Germline loops: CDR1 LGHNA, CDR2 YNFKEQ. V dropped 0 bases and J dropped 4 bases, with 4 bases sitting between them. The CDR3 extends over 13 amino acids. In DNA, the CDR3 is TGTGCCAGCAGCCAAGACCCGAAAAACATTCAGTACTTC. The encoded protein is CASSQDPKNIQYF.

The chain uses TRBV5-1 and TRBJ2-1; 7 positions agree with TRBD2. Per the germline V gene, CDR1 is SGHRS and CDR2 is YFSETQ. V shed 1 base, J shed 3 bases, and the junction held 4 bases outside the gene matches. CDR3 size: 15 residues. Written as DNA, the CDR3 is TGCGCCAGCAGCTTGCGAGCGGGGCACTACAATGAGCAGTTCTTC. Translation gives CASSLRAGHYNEQFF. Filled out from reference TRBV5-1 and TRBJ2-1, the complete variable domain reads KAGVTQTPRYLIKTRGQQVTLSCSPISGHRSVSWYQQTPGQGLQFLFEYFSETQRNKGNFPGRFSGRQFSNSRSEMNVSTLELGDSALYLCASSLRAGHYNEQFFGPGTRLTVL.

The count of this clone is one. This chain joins TRBV14 and TRBJ2-4; a possible D gene is TRBD2 (6 bases). From germline, CDR1 is SGHDN and CDR2 FVKESK. Trimming cost V 1 base and J 6 bases, with 10 bases left between them. The CDR3 length is 14 residues. The CDR3 loop is CASSQAPGGNIQYF. The CDR3 DNA follows: TGTGCCAGCAGCCAAGCCCCCGGGGGAAACATTCAGTACTTC.

The chain employs TRBV5-1 and TRBJ1-6; D uncertain. Deletions cut 1 base from V and 8 bases from J, with 13 bases between. Germline V gives CDR1 SGHRS, CDR2 YFSETQ. The CDR3 runs to 15 residues. The CDR3 reads CASSLLSKQDSPLHF. CDR3 DNA sequence: TGCGCCAGCAGCTTGTTGTCCAAGCAGGATTCACCCCTCCACTTT.

The chain joins TRBV7-2 to TRBJ2-3; D might be TRBD1 (7 bases). The germline V gene has CDR1 SGHTA and CDR2 FQGNSA. V was pared by 3 bases and J by 4 bases, with 14 bases between. There are 15 residues in the CDR3. CDR3 in amino acids: CASSFRQGLADTQYF. The CDR3 bases are TGTGCCAGCAGCTTCCGACAGGGACTGGCAGATACGCAGTATTTT.

The V and J genes are TRBV7-2 and TRBJ2-2, with 8 bases aligning to TRBD2. Germline V gene lookup returns CDR1 SGHTA and CDR2 FQGNSA. This CDR3 comprises 14 residues. Germline trimming cut 2 bases from V and 6 bases from J; bases unmatched to any gene: 2. The CDR3 protein is CASSLTGGAGELFF. CDR3 sequence (DNA): TGTGCCAGCAGCTTAACCGGGGGGGCCGGGGAGCTGTTTTTT. The whole variable domain, remainder taken from reference TRBV7-2 and TRBJ2-2, is GAGVSQSPSNKVTEKGKDVELRCDPISGHTALYWYRQSLGQGLEFLIYFQGNSAPDKSGLPSDRFSAERTGGSVSTLTIQRTQQEDSAVYLCASSLTGGAGELFFGEGSRLTVL.